This passage covers 23 T cell receptor delta chains from one sample sequenced in a study of gamma-delta chains in newborns, infants, children (dated 2019 in TCRdb). The instrument given in TCRdb is Illumina MiSeq. TCRdb called clones anew from the public reads via CATT; matching DNA rows were later pooled. A total of 8,500 to 13,000 delta-chain clones appear in this sample, approximately 9.5% of them only once. 8% to 10% of the sample rests with the top ten. Material: blood. These TCRs come from a child who was a newborn, infant or young child, either healthy, febrile or measles-vaccinated (not recorded which).

This clone was seen only a few times. A read error is possible here, since a much larger clone lies one base away. The chain uses TRDV2 and TRDJ1, with a possible D match to TRDD3 (6 bases). Germline values: CDR1 GEAIGNYY, CDR2 EKD. The CDR3 runs to 17 residues. V was shortened by 0 bases and J by 2 bases, with 18 bases between the two germline ends. CDR3 DNA: TGTGCCTGTGACACCGCGGACAGGGGGGACTCTACCGATAAACTCATCTTT. It encodes CACDTADRGDSTDKLIF.

This clone was detected a few times. The same CDR3 also results from other DNA sequences found in this sample. CDR3 protein: CACDTSQLGDWSSWDTRQMFF. CDR3 DNA sequence: TGTGCCTGTGACACTTCTCAACTGGGGGACTGGAGCTCCTGGGACACCCGACAGATGTTTTTC. The genes are TRDV2 and TRDJ3; 9 bases line up with TRDD3. The CDR3 is 21 residues long. V gave up 1 base and J gave up 0 bases; unmatched junction bases: 12. The germline CDR1 and CDR2 sequences are GEAIGNYY and EKD.

This clone was seen a few times. V is TRDV2 and J is TRDJ2, with TRDD3 matching 7 bases. Germline assignment: CDR1 GEAIGNYY and CDR2 EKD. The CDR3 is 19 residues long. J was trimmed by 0 bases and V by 0 bases; bases with no gene match: 12. The CDR3 DNA reads TGTGCCTGTGACACCGTAGCTGGGGGCCACGAAGCTTTGACAGCACAACTCTTCTTT. Translation gives CACDTVAGGHEALTAQLFF.

As regards this clone: A read error likely explains this, since a far larger clone differs by one base. This chain connects TRDV2 to TRDJ3; the D gene is possibly TRDD3 (5 bases). There are 20 residues in the CDR3. The V gene lost 0 bases and the J gene lost 5 bases, with 22 bases spanning the gap. Germline V CDR1 and CDR2: GEAIGNYY, EKD. The CDR3 region has the DNA TGTGCCTGTGACACCTGGGGACTCATTTCCCATTCCCGGGACACCCGACAGATGTTTTTC. Its protein product is CACDTWGLISHSRDTRQMFF.

Comments on this clone: This may arise from a read error, as a much more abundant clone is one base away. This sample includes further DNA sequences coding for the same CDR3. The chain joins TRDV2 to TRDJ3, with D perhaps matching TRDD3 (6 bases). Germline V gene data show CDR1 as GEAIGNYY and CDR2 as EKD. Trimming pared 1 base from V and 0 bases from J, leaving 12 bases between. The length of the CDR3 is 18 residues. For the CDR3, the DNA is TGTGCCTGTGACACTGGGGGCTACGGCTCCTGGGACACCCGACAGATGTTTTTC. Its protein is CACDTGGYGSWDTRQMFF.

The chain recombines TRDV2 with TRDJ1; 7 nucleotides agree with TRDD3. Germline V gene sequence: CDR1 GEAIGNYY, CDR2 EKD. V lost 5 bases to trimming and J lost 4 bases; unmatched junction nucleotides: 9. There are 14 residues in the CDR3. DNA for the CDR3: TGTGCCTGTGTTCTACTGGGGATTAACGATAAACTCATCTTT. Its translation is CACVLLGINDKLIF.

This clone was seen a few times. This sample also contains other DNA sequences that code for the same CDR3. The V call is TRDV2, the J call TRDJ1; 10 bases are shared with TRDD3. The CDR3 sequence is 18 residues long. The germline CDR1 and CDR2 sequences are GEAIGNYY and EKD. Germline trimming cut 1 base from V and 0 bases from J; bases unmatched to any gene: 10. CDR3 in amino acids: CACDTLGDTPSYTDKLIF. The CDR3 DNA reads TGTGCCTGTGACACTTTGGGGGATACTCCCTCGTACACCGATAAACTCATCTTT.

This clone was observed a handful of times. This sequence joins TRDV2 and TRDJ1, with 8 bases that match TRDD3. V was clipped by 0 bases and J by 0 bases; unmatched bases: 17. The CDR3 sequence is 20 residues long. Germline CDR1 reads GEAIGNYY; CDR2 reads EKD. CDR3 region: CACDTVEKKLGVPNTDKLIF. In DNA, the CDR3 is TGTGCCTGTGACACCGTCGAGAAGAAACTGGGGGTACCAAACACCGATAAACTCATCTTT.

This clone was recorded a few times. This rearrangement joins TRDV1 to TRDJ1; 8 bases align to TRDD3. Germline-derived CDR1 and CDR2 are TSWWSYY and QGS. Trimming removed 2 bases from V and 0 bases from J; junction bases left unmatched: 11. The CDR3 contains 18 residues. CDR3 sequence reads: CALGETLPGGDYTDKLIF. DNA for the CDR3: TGTGCTCTTGGGGAAACACTACCTGGGGGAGACTACACCGATAAACTCATCTTT.

This clone was seen a few times. This chain joins TRDV2 and TRDJ3, with 7 bases lining up with TRDD3. This CDR3 has 18 residues. V was clipped by 0 bases and J by 2 bases; unmatched bases: 6. Germline V gene data show CDR1 as GEAIGNYY and CDR2 as EKD. The CDR3 sequence: CACDTAGGSPWDTRQMFF. The CDR3 DNA reads TGTGCCTGTGACACCGCTGGGGGGTCGCCCTGGGACACCCGACAGATGTTTTTC.

Regarding this clone: It is likely a read error: a sequence one base away is far more abundant. Within the sample, other DNA sequences also encode this same CDR3. The rearrangement links TRDV2 to TRDJ2, with TRDD3 matching 9 bases. Germline V CDR1 and CDR2: GEAIGNYY, EKD. Unmatched junction bases numbered 2, after V lost 1 base and J lost 0 bases. There are 16 residues in the CDR3. The CDR3 reads CACDTVGDTLTAQLFF. The CDR3 bases are TGTGCCTGTGACACTGTGGGGGATACTTTGACAGCACAACTCTTCTTT.

This clone was counted between two and nine times. A much larger clonotype is one base distant, so this may be a read error. CDR3 in DNA: TGTGCCTGTGACACCTGGGGGACCGGTAAACTCATCTTT. This translates into CACDTWGTGKLIF. V gene TRDV2 combines with J gene TRDJ1, with TRDD3 matching over 7 bases. Germline-derived CDR1 and CDR2 are GEAIGNYY and EKD. CDR3 length: 13 residues.

On this clone itself: A read error may account for a junction end that differs from germline. The chain has TRDV2 and TRDJ1; 10 nucleotides agree with TRDD3. The CDR3 covers 16 residues. CDR1 is GEAIGNYY, CDR2 EKD, per germline. Written as DNA, the CDR3 is TGTGCCCGTGACACCGTTGGGGGATACCAGACCGATAAACTCATCTTT. As protein: CARDTVGGYQTDKLIF.

This clone has more than one count but fewer than ten. The same CDR3 is also encoded by other DNA sequences in this sample. The rearrangement links TRDV1 to TRDJ1; 8 positions match TRDD2. The V gene's germline CDR1 is TSWWSYY and CDR2 QGS. Trimming took 2 bases from V and 1 from J; bases not matched to a gene: 12. The CDR3 is made up of 18 amino acids. CDR3 nucleotide sequence: TGTGCTCTTGGGGAAGATCGGGCCTTCCTAGGTATCACCGATAAACTCATCTTT. Translation: CALGEDRAFLGITDKLIF.

The table lists this clone with a few counts. This probably arose from a read error, given a far larger clone one base away. CDR3 amino acids: CACDTVLGDTRSGRHTDKLIF. The CDR3 DNA is TGTGCCTGTGACACCGTACTGGGGGATACGCGATCGGGGCGTCACACCGATAAACTCATCTTT. The chain uses TRDV2 and TRDJ1; TRDD3 matches at 13 bases. Looked up from germline, CDR1 is GEAIGNYY and CDR2 is EKD. CDR3 length: 21 amino acids. V gave up 0 bases and J gave up 0 bases; unmatched junction bases: 15.

This clone was picked up a small number of times. Being one base from a much bigger clone, this may be a read error. The rearrangement links TRDV2 to TRDJ3; 9 bases align to TRDD3. The J segment lost 0 bases and the V segment lost 5 bases, leaving 4 bases of the junction unmatched. There are 17 residues in the CDR3. CDR1 and CDR2 (germline): GEAIGNYY, EKD. CDR3 amino acids: CACGILGDSWDTRQMFF. CDR3 in DNA: TGTGCCTGTGGCATACTGGGGGACTCCTGGGACACCCGACAGATGTTTTTC.

To note about this clone: This may stem from a read error, because a much larger clone lies one nucleotide away. This sample also contains other DNA sequences that code for the same CDR3. The rearrangement joins TRDV2 to TRDJ1; TRDD3 matches 10 bases. There are 20 residues in the CDR3. J gave up 2 bases and V 0 bases, and 17 bases lay outside the gene matches. Germline V gene data show CDR1 as GEAIGNYY and CDR2 as EKD. CDR3 sequence reads: CACDTVLQAGGYGKTDKLIF. CDR3 DNA: TGTGCCTGTGACACCGTCCTCCAGGCCGGGGGATACGGGAAGACCGATAAACTCATCTTT.

About this clone itself: The TCRdb protein fails to match the DNA translation at residue 6; the protein reported here was translated from the DNA. The V and J genes are TRDV2 and TRDJ1; 7 positions agree with TRDD3. Germline lookup yields CDR1 GEAIGNYY and CDR2 EKD. J gave up 4 bases and V 3 bases, and 10 bases lay outside the gene matches. The CDR3 contains 15 residues. The CDR3 region is CACDPRGDQDDKLIF. The CDR3 DNA is TGTGCCTGTGACCCCCGGGGGGATCAGGACGATAAACTCATCTTT.

Regarding this clone: Additional DNA sequences in this sample encode the identical CDR3. The J gene is TRDJ3, the V gene TRDV2; 8 positions match TRDD3. Germline assignment: CDR1 GEAIGNYY and CDR2 EKD. The J segment lost 0 bases and the V segment lost 1 base, leaving 16 bases of the junction unmatched. CDR3 length: 22 amino acids. In DNA, the CDR3 is TGTGCCTGTGACACTATGGTGGTTACTGGGGGTCTAAGCTCCTGGGACACCCGACAGATGTTTTTC. Translation gives CACDTMVVTGGLSSWDTRQMFF.

This clone has a handful of counts. The TCRdb protein comes from a much larger clone and disagrees with this DNA's translation at residue 13, likely due to a read error; the protein given here is derived from the DNA. This rearrangement joins TRDV2 to TRDJ1; D perhaps matches TRDD3 (6 bases). This CDR3 is built from 15 residues. Germline values: CDR1 GEAIGNYY, CDR2 EKD. CDR3 in amino acids: CACDPLGMGTDKHIF. The CDR3 nucleotides read TGTGCCTGTGACCCCCTGGGGATGGGGACCGATAAACACATCTTT.

The chain joins TRDV2 to TRDJ1; 13 bases agree with TRDD3. V shed 3 bases, J shed 1 base, and the junction held 7 bases outside the gene matches. CDR1 and CDR2 (germline): GEAIGNYY, EKD. The CDR3 consists of 17 residues. CDR3 coding DNA: TGTGCCTGTGACCCGTTACTGGGGGATACGACCACCGATAAACTCATCTTT. Amino acids: CACDPLLGDTTTDKLIF.

In its sample, this clone ranks as medium-sized. Additional DNA sequences in this sample encode the identical CDR3. V usage is TRDV2 and J usage is TRDJ3; 9 bases line up with TRDD3. J was trimmed by 0 bases and V by 1 base; bases with no gene match: 15. This CDR3 comprises 22 residues. Germline loops: CDR1 GEAIGNYY, CDR2 EKD. The CDR3 loop reads CACDTGDWGTPTSSWDTRQMFF. In DNA form, the CDR3 reads TGTGCCTGTGACACTGGCGACTGGGGGACCCCTACAAGCTCCTGGGACACCCGACAGATGTTTTTC.

This clone was seen a few times. DNA for the CDR3: TGTGCCTGTGACACCTTGACAGCGGGGGATACGAGGGGGCACGATAAACTCATCTTT. Translation gives CACDTLTAGDTRGHDKLIF. The genes are TRDV2 and TRDJ1, with 10 bases fitting TRDD3. Trimming removed 0 bases from V and 4 bases from J; junction bases left unmatched: 16. The CDR3 is 19 residues long. Germline V gene lookup returns CDR1 GEAIGNYY and CDR2 EKD.